The clone carrying this TCR beta chain has at least ten counts. Its antigen is not known. This sample is drawn from a study of T cells in Graves' hyperthyroidism and ophthalmopathy. Overall study results and limits: Blood shared most expanded thyroid clonotypes above 0.001.

Germline V lookup: CDR1 SGHTA, CDR2 FQGNSA. V dropped 4 bases and J dropped 2; count of bases not matched to a gene: 2. The CDR3 spans 13 residues. Participants, patients aged 18 to 65, had newly diagnosed hyperthyroidism with a duration under 2 months. Together with thyroid ultrasound, orbital computed tomography, serum thyroxine and TRAb, clinical symptoms were used for diagnoses. There were TCR beta CDR3 regions amplified from RNA transcripts. In the first-round RT-PCR of the TCR CDR3, the HTBI primer set was used. TCRdb passed the multiplex PCR reads through MiXCR, listing each CDR3 protein once. The sample includes roughly 360,000 distinct CDR3 sequences, less than 15% seen only once; the top ten take around 21%.

Source material: blood. The TCR originated in a man aged 25 to 45 with Graves' hyperthyroidism that later progressed to Graves' ophthalmopathy. The V call is TRBV7-2, the J call TRBJ2-7; 7 nucleotides line up with TRBD2. The CDR3 DNA reads TGTGCCAGCAGCTCTAGCGGTCCCTACGAGCAGTACTTC. This translates into CASSSSGPYEQYF.